This T cell receptor (beta chain) emerged from a study of blood T cell repertoires in COVID-19. Across the whole study: Nucleic acid was either cDNA or gDNA, and it came from T cells, B-cell-depleted T cells, or PBMCs.

Seattle participants joined during active infection and were tracked over time. V lost 2 bases, J lost 5 bases, and 15 bases lay in between. The CDR3 has 15 amino acids. The germline V gene has CDR1 KGHSH and CDR2 LQKENI. Source study methods: Amplification from reference gene primers served as the basis for estimated nucleated cell counts. Sequencing used immunoSEQ multiplex PCR; TCRdb keeps in-frame clones, though not all of them. From that table come the V and J calls and clone size; the DNA was used to work out D and trimming. The sample carries about 160,000 clones, around nine tenths recorded once.

The source of this sequence is a woman aged 65 to 85 with COVID-19, enrolled during active disease. The sample was peripheral blood. The chain employs TRBV18 and TRBJ2-5; D may be TRBD2 (7 bases). CDR3 sequence (DNA): TGTGCCAGCTCACCAGCCCGGGGGGCGCGGGAGACCCAGTACTTC. The encoded protein is CASSPARGARETQYF. The full variable domain, its missing parts supplied by reference TRBV18 and TRBJ2-5, is NAGVMQNPRHLVRRRGQEARLRCSPMKGHSHVYWYRQLPEEGLKFMVYLQKENIIDESGMPKERFSAEFPKEGPSILRIQQVVRGDSAAYFCASSPARGARETQYFGPGTRLLVL.